The 26 T cell receptor beta chains below were found in one sample sequenced in a study of CD8 T cells in ankylosing spondylitis. TCRdb used MiXCR to reprocess the 5' RACE reads, holding one entry per CDR3 protein. Of some 130,000 distinct CDR3 sequences listed, 7% to 8% were seen once; the top ten hold around 12%. The sequenced sample was blood, either unsorted or a sorted T cell fraction (not recorded which). The receptors were sampled from a female donor with ankylosing spondylitis or in good health (not recorded which).

J is TRBJ1-5 and V is TRBV7-2; D not certain. Germline V gene data show CDR1 as SGHTA and CDR2 as FQGNSA. This CDR3 region has 14 residues. V lost 2 bases and J lost 0, with 5 bases in between. The CDR3 region is CASSLMDSNQPQHF. For the CDR3, the DNA is TGTGCCAGCAGCTTAATGGATAGCAATCAGCCCCAGCATTTT.

This chain joins TRBV20-1 and TRBJ1-5; 10 bases agree with TRBD1. Germline V CDR1 and CDR2: DFQATT, SNEGSKA (reference sequence). V was clipped by 1 base and J by 6 bases; unmatched bases: 6. There are 15 residues in the CDR3. In DNA form, the CDR3 reads TGCAGTGCTAGAGGGGGGACAGGGGTAGGTCAGCCCCAGCATTTT. Amino acid sequence: CSARGGTGVGQPQHF.

This clonotype was recorded at least ten times. The chain uses TRBV12-3 or TRBV12-4 and TRBJ1-6, with D possibly being TRBD1 (5 bases). Deletions cut 2 bases from V and 8 bases from J, with 10 bases between. The CDR3 contains 14 residues. The CDR3 reads CASSLKGLDSPLHF. The CDR3 nucleotides are TGTGCCAGCAGTTTAAAGGGGCTCGATTCACCCCTCCACTTT.

The gene calls are TRBV6-5 and TRBJ1-3; unclear D gene. The CDR3 spans 11 residues. CDR1 is MNHEY and CDR2 is SVGAGI in the germline V gene. Trimming removed 8 bases at V and 3 bases at J, with 5 bases between. This CDR3 is CASGVGNTIYF. The DNA for the CDR3 is TGTGCCAGCGGGGTTGGAAACACCATATATTTT.

This clonotype was found many times. CDR3 sequence: CASSRPTEHTGELFF. In DNA form, the CDR3 reads TGTGCCAGCAGTCGCCCGACTGAACACACCGGGGAGCTGTTTTTT. The chain has TRBV12-3 or TRBV12-4 and TRBJ2-2; D remains ambiguous. V was cut by 5 bases and J by 3 bases, with 13 bases left in between. This CDR3 contains 15 residues.

This clonotype came up many times. CDR3 sequence (DNA): TGTGCCAGCAGTGAACTAAAGGGAAATAGAGTGCAGTACTTC. It specifies CASSELKGNRVQYF. This rearrangement joins TRBV2 to TRBJ2-7; D gene unclear. This CDR3 is 14 amino acids long. Germline V gene lookup returns CDR1 SNHLY and CDR2 FYNNEI. V gave up 2 bases and J gave up 9 bases, with 17 bases separating them.

V is TRBV6-4 and J is TRBJ2-1; no reliable D call. Trimming took 0 bases from V and 8 from J, leaving 11 bases between them. The CDR3 consists of 14 residues. Germline V gene sequence: CDR1 MRHNA, CDR2 SNTAGT. The chain's CDR3 is CASSDSNTAYEQFF. The CDR3 nucleotides are TGTGCCAGCAGTGACTCGAATACAGCTTATGAGCAGTTCTTC.

This clonotype was observed at least ten times. The chain links TRBV5-6 to TRBJ1-2; TRBD1 matches 7 bases. The CDR3 covers 14 residues. CDR1 and CDR2 from the germline V gene are SGHDT and YYEEEE. The ends lost 4 bases at V and 3 bases at J; junction bases unmatched: 6. The CDR3 DNA sequence: TGTGCCAGCAGCCCCGGACAGGCTTACTATGGCTACACCTTC. It yields the protein CASSPGQAYYGYTF.

This clonotype has ten or more counts. The V and J genes are TRBV7-9 and TRBJ2-1, with D perhaps assigned TRBD1 or TRBD2 (6 bases each). V was trimmed by 5 bases and J by 1 base, leaving 15 bases between them. The germline V gene has CDR1 SEHNR and CDR2 FQNEAQ (reference sequence). This CDR3 has 16 residues. CDR3: CASSRETGGSYNEQFF. For the CDR3, the DNA is TGTGCCAGCAGCCGAGAGACAGGAGGGTCCTACAATGAGCAGTTCTTC.

This clonotype was recorded many times. The chain has TRBV6-1 and TRBJ1-5; D might be TRBD1 (6 bases). The CDR3 sequence is 15 residues long. Germline CDR1 MNHNS, CDR2 SASEGT. V was pared by 5 bases and J by 3 bases, with 14 bases between. The CDR3 region is CASSRDIRDNQPQHF. The CDR3 region has the DNA TGTGCCAGCAGTCGGGACATAAGGGACAATCAGCCCCAGCATTTT.

This clonotype was counted ten times or more. The gene calls are TRBV5-1 and TRBJ1-1; D remains unclear. V shed 1 base and J shed 3 bases, with 10 bases lying between them. Germline assignment: CDR1 SGHRS and CDR2 YFSETQ. This CDR3 has 14 residues. The CDR3 loop reads CASSLQVGDTEAFF. The DNA of the CDR3 is TGCGCCAGCAGCTTGCAGGTAGGAGACACTGAAGCTTTCTTT.

This clonotype was counted only a few times. This may stem from a read error, because a much larger clone lies one nucleotide away. The gene calls are TRBV7-8 and TRBJ2-7; D unclear. With 7 bases removed from V and 6 bases from J, the gap between germline ends came to 13 bases. This CDR3 is 12 amino acids long. The germline CDR1 and CDR2 sequences are SGHVS and FQNEAQ. CDR3 sequence: CASTAMHIEQYF. Written as DNA, the CDR3 is TGTGCCAGCACCGCCATGCACATCGAGCAGTACTTC.

Many counts were recorded for this clonotype. This chain joins TRBV29-1 and TRBJ1-6; 8 bases align to TRBD1. The V segment lost 6 bases and the J segment 6 bases; nucleotides outside the gene matches: 7. The germline gives CDR1 SQVTM, CDR2 ANQGSEA. This CDR3 comprises 14 residues. This CDR3 reads CSVTGEGSNSPLHF. CDR3 sequence (DNA): TGCAGCGTGACAGGGGAAGGGTCTAATTCACCCCTCCACTTT.

This chain links TRBV19 with TRBJ2-2; D is uncertain. There are 14 residues in the CDR3. Trimming took 1 base from V and 6 from J, leaving 9 bases between them. Germline V gene lookup returns CDR1 LNHDA and CDR2 SQIVND (reference sequence). CDR3 in amino acids: CASSIGGSPGELFF. The DNA for the CDR3 is TGTGCCAGTAGTATAGGAGGCAGCCCCGGGGAGCTGTTTTTT.

This clonotype has ten or more counts. The chain couples TRBV28 to TRBJ2-2; 7 bases fit TRBD1. Germline CDR1 reads MDHEN; CDR2 reads SYDVKM. This CDR3 is built from 16 residues. Trimming at V came to 6 bases and at J to 0 bases, leaving 7 bases not matched to a gene. This CDR3 reads CASRDPGTANTGELFF. The CDR3 DNA reads TGTGCCAGCAGAGACCCGGGGACAGCGAACACCGGGGAGCTGTTTTTT.

Many counts were recorded for this clonotype. The chain is built from TRBV4-3 and TRBJ2-7, with D tentatively TRBD1 or TRBD2 (5 bases each). V was pared by 0 bases and J by 5 bases, with 14 bases between. The CDR3 is 15 residues long. Germline V CDR1 and CDR2: LGHNA, YSLEER. The CDR3 sequence is CASSQDRGVGNEQYF. CDR3 in DNA: TGCGCCAGCAGCCAAGATCGAGGGGTCGGGAACGAGCAGTACTTC.

Many counts were recorded for this clonotype. This rearrangement joins TRBV4-1 to TRBJ2-7, with 8 bases that match TRBD1. This CDR3 is 14 amino acids long. Germline-derived CDR1 and CDR2 are MGHRA and YSYEKL. The V gene end was trimmed by 2 bases and the J gene end by 5 bases; junction bases not matched to a gene: 5. The CDR3 coding sequence is TGCGCCAGCAGCCAATGGACAGGGTCTGACGAGCAGTACTTC. This gives the protein CASSQWTGSDEQYF.

This clonotype was recorded many times. V gene TRBV7-2 combines with J gene TRBJ1-2, with 8 bases identical to TRBD1. J was trimmed by 5 bases and V by 5 bases; bases with no gene match: 16. This CDR3 comprises 17 residues. The germline V gene encodes CDR1 SGHTA and CDR2 FQGNSA. The CDR3 region has the DNA TGTGCCAGCAGCCTGAGACAGGGGCCCACGGGAAAGTATGGCTACACCTTC. Translated: CASSLRQGPTGKYGYTF.

At least ten counts were recorded for this clonotype. The chain has TRBV5-1 and TRBJ2-3; 8 nucleotides match TRBD2. This CDR3 is 15 amino acids long. The V gene's germline CDR1 is SGHRS and CDR2 YFSETQ. Unmatched junction bases numbered 5, after V lost 1 base and J lost 4 bases. The CDR3, as DNA: TGCGCCAGCAGCTTGCGGCTAGCGGGCCCAGATACGCAGTATTTT. This encodes CASSLRLAGPDTQYF.

This clonotype showed up many times. The chain employs TRBV5-5 and TRBJ1-5; perhaps TRBD1 as D (5 bases). This CDR3 is 16 amino acids long. V lost 0 bases and J lost 1, with 11 bases in between. Germline loops: CDR1 SGHKS, CDR2 YYEKEE (reference sequence). CDR3 in DNA: TGTGCCAGCAGCTTGGGGTCGGGGCAGAGCAATCAGCCCCAGCATTTT. Its protein is CASSLGSGQSNQPQHF.

V gene TRBV7-9 combines with J gene TRBJ2-1; perhaps TRBD2 as D (5 bases). The CDR3 has 15 amino acids. The V gene's germline CDR1 is SEHNR and CDR2 FQNEAQ (reference sequence). The germline V and J ends were trimmed by 4 bases and 3 bases, with 13 bases remaining between them. This CDR3 is CASSSTRTLYNEQFF. The CDR3 DNA follows: TGTGCCAGCAGCTCTACTAGGACCCTCTACAATGAGCAGTTCTTC.

This clonotype was detected many times. CDR3 nucleotides: TGTGCCAGCAGCTTGATAACAGGCCAAGAGACCCAGTACTTC. Encoded protein: CASSLITGQETQYF. The rearrangement uses TRBV5-6 and TRBJ2-5; D perhaps matches TRBD1 (5 bases). Trimming pared 1 base from V and 1 base from J, leaving 8 bases between. CDR3 length equals 14 residues. Looked up from germline, CDR1 is SGHDT and CDR2 is YYEEEE.

The sample holds a few counts of this clonotype. The chain is built from TRBV7-2 and TRBJ2-1; D unclear. Trimming stripped 0 bases from V and 4 bases from J, with 10 bases between. The length of the CDR3 is 15 residues. Germline CDR1 SGHTA, CDR2 FQGNSA. CDR3 DNA sequence: TGTGCCAGCAGCTTAGCGCCAGGACCATACAATGAGCAGTTCTTC. This translates into CASSLAPGPYNEQFF.

This clonotype was counted at least ten times. The chain joins TRBV12-3 or TRBV12-4 to TRBJ1-5; 9 bases map to TRBD1. With 6 bases clipped from V and 6 bases from J, the junction kept 9 bases outside the gene matches. This CDR3 has 15 residues. The CDR3 protein is CASRARDRAGQPQHF. The CDR3 nucleotides read TGTGCCAGCAGGGCCCGGGACAGGGCGGGTCAGCCCCAGCATTTT.

This clonotype has at least ten counts. V and J are TRBV6-5 and TRBJ2-1; D uncertain. Trimming stripped 6 bases from V and 9 bases from J, with 15 bases between. CDR1 is MNHEY, CDR2 SVGAGI, per germline. This CDR3 comprises 13 residues. The CDR3 sequence: CASSYGPSVEQFF. CDR3 nucleotide sequence: TGTGCCAGCAGCTACGGCCCGAGTGTTGAGCAGTTCTTC.

With respect to this clonotype: Possible read error: a much larger clone is one base away. The gene calls are TRBV6-1 and TRBJ2-1; 11 bases agree with TRBD2. CDR3 length: 15 amino acids. CDR1 is MNHNS and CDR2 is SASEGT in the germline V gene. V lost 5 bases to trimming and J lost 12 bases; unmatched junction nucleotides: 12. In DNA form, the CDR3 reads TGTGCCAGCAGTAGATATAGCGGGGGGGCCGATGCGCAGTTCTTC. This sequence encodes CASSRYSGGADAQFF.